These 21 T cell receptor beta chains came from one sample sequenced in a study of shared clonotypes between healthy human individuals. Sequencing was performed with immunoSEQ multiplex PCR; in TCRdb, only in-frame clones are kept and a portion is missing. The data show approximately 82,000 clones, under 65% seen once. The sample comprised memory CD8+ T cells sorted from blood. The subset here: CD45RO+ cells pooled with CCR7-negative TemRA cells. All receptors come from a man aged 30 to 45 in good health.

The chain has TRBV5-4 and TRBJ2-3; TRBD2 aligns across 8 bases. After removal of 2 bases from V and 4 bases from J, the junction contained 6 bases not matched to a gene. The CDR3 is 15 amino acids. Germline CDR1 reads SGHNT; CDR2 reads YYREEE (reference sequence). In nucleotides, the CDR3 is TGTGCCAGCAGCTTTGTCGGGACTAGATCAGATACGCAGTATTTT. It encodes CASSFVGTRSDTQYF.

This chain connects TRBV4-3 to TRBJ2-1, with 7 nucleotides matching TRBD2. Trimming cost V 1 base and J 7 bases; bases outside gene matches: 7. Germline values: CDR1 LGHNA, CDR2 YSLEER. This CDR3 region has 15 residues. CDR3 nucleotides: TGCGCCAGCAGCCAAGGTAGCGGGTGGGAGAATGAGCAGTTCTTC. This gives the protein CASSQGSGWENEQFF.

This clone was seen a single time. The V call is TRBV7-9, the J call TRBJ1-1; D gene ambiguous. CDR1 and CDR2 from the germline V gene are SEHNR and FQNEAQ (reference sequence). This CDR3 spans 12 amino acids. The germline V and J ends were trimmed by 3 bases and 2 bases, with 4 bases remaining between them. The DNA of the CDR3 is TGTGCCAGCAGCTTGGATAACACTGAAGCTTTCTTT. It codes for CASSLDNTEAFF.

The genes are TRBV13 and TRBJ2-1; D is undetermined. With 1 base removed from V and 4 bases from J, the gap between germline ends came to 2 bases. The CDR3 extends over 12 amino acids. Germline CDR1 PRHDT, CDR2 FYEKMQ (reference sequence). CDR3 DNA: TGTGCCAGCAGCTTAGAATACAATGAGCAGTTCTTC. Protein: CASSLEYNEQFF.

The chain employs TRBV29-1 and TRBJ2-2; D remains unclear. V was cut by 5 bases and J by 2 bases, with 9 bases left in between. This CDR3 contains 13 residues. From germline, CDR1 is SQVTM and CDR2 ANQGSEA. CDR3 sequence reads: CSVRLLNTGELFF. The DNA of the CDR3 is TGCAGCGTTCGACTGCTAAACACCGGGGAGCTGTTTTTT.

This clone occurred many times. The CDR3 reads CATSGGDPGGPGEQFF. For the CDR3, the DNA is TGTGCCACCAGCGGGGGAGACCCGGGAGGGCCCGGTGAGCAGTTCTTC. V is TRBV15 and J is TRBJ2-1; TRBD2 aligns across 8 bases. This CDR3 has 16 amino acids. J gave up 9 bases and V 5 bases, and 15 bases lay outside the gene matches. Germline V CDR1 and CDR2: LNHNV, YYDKDF (reference sequence).

V is TRBV27 and J is TRBJ1-5; D gene ambiguous. The germline CDR1 and CDR2 sequences are MNHEY and SMNVEV (reference sequence). This CDR3 spans 14 amino acids. V lost 6 bases, J lost 0 bases, and 9 bases lay in between. CDR3 bases: TGTGCCAGCAGGCCCCCAAATAGCAATCAGCCCCAGCATTTT. Its translation is CASRPPNSNQPQHF.

This chain uses TRBV6-1 with TRBJ1-1, with D maybe TRBD1 (5 bases). CDR1 and CDR2 (germline): MNHNS, SASEGT. This CDR3 has 14 amino acids. The V and J ends lost 4 bases and 1 base respectively, with 10 bases between them. The CDR3 sequence: CASSVQTENTEAFF. The CDR3 DNA follows: TGTGCCAGCAGTGTACAGACAGAGAACACTGAAGCTTTCTTT.

The chain is built from TRBV6-5 and TRBJ2-1; the match to TRBD2 covers 11 bases. Germline V gene data show CDR1 as MNHEY and CDR2 as SVGAGI. V lost 2 bases and J lost 1; bases outside the gene matches: 1. The CDR3 has 16 amino acids. Here the CDR3 DNA reads TGTGCCAGCAGTTACCGGACTAGCGGGTCCTACAATGAGCAGTTCTTC. Its protein product is CASSYRTSGSYNEQFF.

This rearrangement joins TRBV5-1 to TRBJ2-1; the D gene is possibly TRBD2 (6 bases). The CDR3 is 15 amino acids. Trimming removed 1 base from V and 0 bases from J, with 8 bases in between. Per germline, CDR1 SGHRS and CDR2 YFSETQ. CDR3 loop: CASSLYGSSYNEQFF. CDR3 nucleotide sequence: TGCGCCAGCAGCTTGTACGGGAGCTCCTACAATGAGCAGTTCTTC.

The chain links TRBV27 to TRBJ2-3; no clear D gene. From germline, CDR1 is MNHEY and CDR2 SMNVEV (reference sequence). The CDR3 runs to 15 residues. V lost 0 bases, J lost 2 bases, and 9 bases lay in between. The CDR3 DNA is TGTGCCAGCAGTTTATCGAAGCATCACACAGATACGCAGTATTTT. The encoded protein is CASSLSKHHTDTQYF.

This clone was detected ten times or more. The chain recombines TRBV7-9 with TRBJ2-1, with 12 bases fitting TRBD2. The V gene end was trimmed by 8 bases and the J gene end by 5 bases; junction bases not matched to a gene: 16. Germline V gives CDR1 SEHNR, CDR2 FQNEAQ (reference sequence). This CDR3 is built from 18 residues. CDR3 coding DNA: TGTGCCAGCCGTCTGGGACTAGCGGGCTCTCGATTGGACAATGAGCAGTTCTTC. This gives the protein CASRLGLAGSRLDNEQFF.

J is TRBJ2-3 and V is TRBV28, with D possibly being TRBD1 (6 bases). Trimming left V 6 bases short and J 6 bases short, with 19 bases between. Germline lookup yields CDR1 MDHEN and CDR2 SYDVKM. The length of the CDR3 is 15 residues. CDR3 region: CASSQDSSRGDTQYF. As DNA, the CDR3 is TGTGCCAGCAGCCAGGACAGTAGTCGTGGGGATACGCAGTATTTT.

V usage is TRBV28 and J usage is TRBJ2-2, with D uncertain. V gave up 6 bases and J gave up 7 bases, with 18 bases separating them. This CDR3 region has 15 residues. In germline, CDR1 is MDHEN, CDR2 SYDVKM. The CDR3, as DNA: TGTGCCAGCAGCCCCCCAGACAACCTACTCGGGGAGCTGTTTTTT. As protein: CASSPPDNLLGELFF.

The chain combines TRBV6-1 with TRBJ2-1; D may be TRBD2 (6 bases). The CDR3 is made up of 13 amino acids. Germline V lookup: CDR1 MNHNS, CDR2 SASEGT. V was pared by 8 bases and J by 5 bases, with 13 bases between. In nucleotides, the CDR3 is TGTGCCAGCGGGACTGCACCTCACAATGAGCAGTTCTTC. As protein: CASGTAPHNEQFF.

Concerning this clone itself: Germline and junction disagree at one end, which may indicate a read error. The J gene is TRBJ2-7, the V gene TRBV15; no clear D. Looked up from germline, CDR1 is LNHNV and CDR2 is YYDKDF (reference sequence). The CDR3 is 13 amino acids. CDR3 nucleotide sequence: TGTGCCACCAGCAGAGATCTCTCCTTCGAGCAGTACTTC. Translation: CATSRDLSFEQYF.

This chain joins TRBV5-1 and TRBJ2-5, with a possible D match to TRBD2 (5 bases). CDR3 length equals 14 residues. V lost 5 bases, J lost 2 bases, and 13 bases lay in between. Per the germline V gene, CDR1 is SGHRS and CDR2 is YFSETQ. Written as DNA, the CDR3 is TGCGCCAGCAGGTCTGGTGAGCGGCAAGAGACCCAGTACTTC. Amino acids: CASRSGERQETQYF.

The gene calls are TRBV27 and TRBJ2-5; TRBD1 or TRBD2 may be the D gene (5 bases each). The ends were cut back, 4 bases at V and 4 bases at J, with 16 bases in the middle. The germline gives CDR1 MNHEY, CDR2 SMNVEV (reference sequence). This CDR3 has 15 amino acids. CDR3 in amino acids: CASSYSETVRETQYF. CDR3 nucleotide sequence: TGTGCCAGCAGTTATAGCGAGACAGTCCGAGAGACCCAGTACTTC.

This clone was seen more than once but under ten times. The V and J genes are TRBV28 and TRBJ2-3, with 7 bases fitting TRBD2. The CDR3 is 16 residues long. With 1 base clipped from V and 0 bases from J, the junction kept 4 bases outside the gene matches. Germline V gene lookup returns CDR1 MDHEN and CDR2 SYDVKM. This CDR3 reads CASSLLLAVSTDTQYF. The CDR3 coding sequence is TGTGCCAGCAGTTTATTGCTAGCGGTTAGCACAGATACGCAGTATTTT.

The chain couples TRBV14 to TRBJ2-1; D unclear. Germline CDR1 reads SGHDN; CDR2 reads FVKESK. V was cut by 6 bases and J by 4 bases, with 10 bases left in between. The CDR3 sequence is 13 residues long. This CDR3 is CASSEVLYNEQFF. The DNA of the CDR3 is TGTGCCAGCAGTGAAGTCTTGTACAATGAGCAGTTCTTC.

The gene calls are TRBV2 and TRBJ2-2; D is tentatively TRBD1 or TRBD2 (5 bases each). The CDR3 is 14 residues long. With 6 bases removed from V and 7 bases from J, the gap between germline ends came to 15 bases. The germline V gene encodes CDR1 SNHLY and CDR2 FYNNEI. DNA of the CDR3: TGTGCCAGCAGGGTGGGGGACGTTGTCGGGGAGCTGTTTTTT. Encoded protein: CASRVGDVVGELFF.